The clone carrying this T cell receptor beta chain appeared a single time. The antigen remains undetermined. The sample comes from a study of blood T cells in healthy people across ages. Whole-study findings and limits: Estimated diversity across one million T cells was deemed an underestimate.

A second PCR, run for roughly 7 to 11 cycles, used a sample-barcoded 5' primer plus a J-beta primer mix. TCRdb used MiXCR to reprocess the 5' RACE reads, holding one entry per CDR3 protein. The table lists some 640,000 distinct CDR3 sequences, about 30% of them singletons, with 15% to 18% in the top ten. The germline V gene has CDR1 DFQATT and CDR2 SNEGSKA (reference sequence). The CDR3 covers 12 residues. Material for sequencing was blood. This sequence joins TRBV20-1 and TRBJ2-7; D is uncertain. The J call may be wrong; the DNA end is better matched by TRBJ2-5. This TCR was recovered from an elderly woman in good health. The DNA of the CDR3 is TGCAGTGCTGGCAACGTACAAGAGACCCAGTACTTC. It specifies CSAGNVQETQYF.